One and the same sample provided the 5 T cell receptor beta chains below, sequenced in a study of blood T cells in healthy people across ages. Primed by a sample-barcoded 5' primer and a J-beta primer mix, a second PCR proceeded for about 6 to 12 cycles. In TCRdb, the 5' RACE reads were re-called with MiXCR into one record per CDR3 protein. The table shows around 780,000 distinct CDR3 sequences, with roughly 25% occurring only once. The sample also formed part of further work on T cells of mothers and their children.

Source material: blood. These receptors originate from a boy aged 5 to 17 in good health.

V gene TRBV7-6 combines with J gene TRBJ1-2; 8 positions agree with TRBD1. V was clipped by 6 bases and J by 0 bases; unmatched bases: 12. Germline V CDR1 and CDR2: SGHVS, FNYEAQ. The CDR3 length is 17 residues. CDR3 nucleotides: TGTGCCAGCAGTTTACGACAGGGGAGCTCCTCTAACTATGGCTACACCTTC. Protein sequence: CASSLRQGSSSNYGYTF.

The rearrangement uses TRBV6-5 and TRBJ2-7; 7 nucleotides match TRBD1. The J segment lost 0 bases and the V segment lost 0 bases, leaving 2 bases of the junction unmatched. The CDR3 is 15 residues long. Germline CDR1 reads MNHEY; CDR2 reads SVGAGI. The CDR3 loop reads CASSYSGGFSYEQYF. The CDR3 DNA reads as TGTGCCAGCAGTTACTCAGGGGGCTTCTCCTACGAGCAGTACTTC.

This clonotype was counted a few times. The chain has TRBV2 and TRBJ2-7, with D possibly being TRBD1 or TRBD2 (6 bases each). Germline V gene data show CDR1 as SNHLY and CDR2 as FYNNEI. The ends were cut back, 6 bases at V and 5 bases at J, with 17 bases in the middle. This CDR3 spans 14 amino acids. The CDR3 protein is CASSPRGGDDEQYF. The DNA for the CDR3 is TGTGCCAGCAGCCCCAGGGGCGGGGACGACGAGCAGTACTTC.

This clonotype was detected only a few times. J is TRBJ2-2 and V is TRBV6-1; tentatively, D is TRBD2 (5 bases). In germline, CDR1 is MNHNS, CDR2 SASEGT. The V gene lost 3 bases and the J gene lost 5 bases, with 10 bases spanning the gap. This CDR3 has 14 amino acids. Here the CDR3 reads CASSDREGTGELFF. CDR3 coding DNA: TGTGCCAGCAGTGACCGGGAAGGAACCGGGGAGCTGTTTTTT.

The V call is TRBV5-8, the J call TRBJ1-4; no reliable D call. CDR1 and CDR2 (germline): SGHTS, YDEGEE. The CDR3 extends over 14 amino acids. V dropped 1 base and J dropped 5 bases, with 9 bases sitting between them. The CDR3 protein is CASSLITGNEKLFF. The CDR3 DNA follows: TGTGCCAGCAGCTTGATTACGGGAAATGAAAAACTGTTTTTT.